What follows are 7 T cell receptor beta chains derived from one specimen sequenced in a study of CD8+ T cells in alopecia areata. RNA extraction was followed by reverse transcription into cDNA, which acted as the sequencing template. The method was immunoSEQ multiplex PCR; TCRdb's version includes in-frame clones alone and lacks a portion of them. Altogether about 220,000 clones are present, under 75% being singletons, with the ten largest covering 1.5% to 2%. Treatment noted: oral pan-JAK inhibitor, 5-10 mg twice daily. The material sequenced was CD4+ T cells sorted from blood, taken at week 4, from a patient treated with tofacitinib. These receptors came from a human donor with alopecia areata.

The chain employs TRBV2 and TRBJ2-5, with 9 bases matching TRBD1. The CDR3 contains 15 residues. After removal of 2 bases from V and 1 base from J, the junction contained 2 bases not matched to a gene. Germline V gene sequence: CDR1 SNHLY, CDR2 FYNNEI. The CDR3 nucleotides are TGTGCCAGCAGTGAACAGGGACAGGGCCAAGAGACCCAGTACTTC. Translated, it gives CASSEQGQGQETQYF.

This clone turned up a few times. This chain links TRBV9 with TRBJ2-2, with D perhaps matching TRBD2 (6 bases). Trimming took off 3 bases at V and 2 bases at J, with 11 bases between the two ends. There are 15 residues in the CDR3. CDR1 is SGDLS and CDR2 is YYNGEE in the germline V gene. The CDR3 DNA is TGTGCCAGCAGCGCGGGGACTCGCAACACCGGGGAGCTGTTTTTT. Encoded protein: CASSAGTRNTGELFF.

As for this clone: The same CDR3 can be traced to other DNA sequences in this sample. The CDR3 nucleotides are TGCAGCGTAGAGGGACAGGGCGGAACTGAAGCTTTCTTT. Its translation: CSVEGQGGTEAFF. The genes are TRBV29-1 and TRBJ1-1; TRBD1 aligns across 9 bases. The junction had 7 bases not matched to a gene; V was cut back by 6 bases and J by 5 bases. Germline V gene data show CDR1 as SQVTM and CDR2 as ANQGSEA. The CDR3 loop spans 13 amino acids.

This chain links TRBV5-6 with TRBJ1-2, with D uncertain. Per the germline V gene, CDR1 is SGHDT and CDR2 is YYEEEE. Trimming took 2 bases from V and 2 from J, leaving 13 bases between them. This CDR3 is built from 15 residues. As DNA, the CDR3 is TGTGCCAGCAGCTTCGGGCAGACACACAACTATGGCTACACCTTC. It codes for CASSFGQTHNYGYTF. The complete variable domain, with remaining parts taken from reference TRBV5-6 and TRBJ1-2, reads DAGVTQSPTHLIKTRGQQVTLRCSPKSGHDTVSWYQQALGQGPQFIFQYYEEEERQRGNFPDRFSGHQFPNYSSELNVNALLLGDSALYLCASSFGQTHNYGYTFGSGTRLTVV.

The V gene is TRBV2, the J gene TRBJ2-1; no clear D. Trimming left V 6 bases short and J 5 bases short, with 14 bases between. Germline CDR1 and CDR2: SNHLY and FYNNEI. The CDR3 length is 14 residues. CDR3 protein: CASRALAGHNEQFF. CDR3 nucleotide sequence: TGTGCCAGCAGGGCGCTGGCCGGACACAATGAGCAGTTCTTC. Using reference TRBV2 and TRBJ2-1 for the parts outside the CDR3, the full variable domain is EPEVTQTPSHQVTQMGQEVILRCVPISNHLYFYWYRQILGQKVEFLVSFYNNEISEKSEIFDDQFSVERPDGSNFTLKIRSTKLEDSAMYFCASRALAGHNEQFFGPGTRLTVL.

V gene TRBV29-1 combines with J gene TRBJ2-3; D is possibly TRBD1 or TRBD2 (5 bases each). CDR3 length: 11 residues. V lost 1 base to trimming and J lost 7 bases, with 6 bases between them. CDR1 and CDR2 from the germline V gene are SQVTM and ANQGSEA. CDR3 coding DNA: TGCAGCGTTGAAGGGGGACATACGCAGTATTTT. Translating gives CSVEGGHTQYF.

Only one count was recorded for this clone. The chain links TRBV9 to TRBJ2-1, with D unclear. CDR3 length equals 15 residues. Trimming pared 4 bases from V and 6 bases from J, leaving 17 bases between. Germline V gene sequence: CDR1 SGDLS, CDR2 YYNGEE. The CDR3 sequence is CASSPQLLGSNEQFF. The CDR3, as DNA: TGTGCCAGCAGCCCCCAACTCCTCGGTTCCAATGAGCAGTTCTTC.